This record concerns one T cell receptor (beta chain) sequence. What it binds is not known. The source of the sample is a study of T cell responses to AZD1222 COVID-19 vaccine. Findings of the study overall: Without day 14 samples, only post-peak T cell repertoires were studied. Increased Spike-specific TCR breadth and depth were observed after two AZD1222 doses. Mostly white British, mostly female donors; authors suggested clonal diversity may be underestimated.

CDR3 size: 14 residues. Losses at the gene ends were 3 bases for V and 4 bases for J; bases not matched to a gene: 4. Germline CDR1 reads KGHDR; CDR2 reads SFDVKD. TCRdb keeps only in-frame clones here, not all; method: immunoSEQ multiplex PCR. This sample carries about 84,000 clones, 85% to 90% of them seen once, and the ten largest clones take 30% to 40%. The sequence came from an adult in good health. The V call is TRBV24-1, the J call TRBJ2-5; 7 bases map to TRBD1. The source material was peripheral blood, sampled on day 0 of AZD1222 vaccination. For the CDR3, the DNA is TGTGCCACCAGTGATCCCCGACAGGGAGAGACCCAGTACTTC. The encoded protein is CATSDPRQGETQYF.